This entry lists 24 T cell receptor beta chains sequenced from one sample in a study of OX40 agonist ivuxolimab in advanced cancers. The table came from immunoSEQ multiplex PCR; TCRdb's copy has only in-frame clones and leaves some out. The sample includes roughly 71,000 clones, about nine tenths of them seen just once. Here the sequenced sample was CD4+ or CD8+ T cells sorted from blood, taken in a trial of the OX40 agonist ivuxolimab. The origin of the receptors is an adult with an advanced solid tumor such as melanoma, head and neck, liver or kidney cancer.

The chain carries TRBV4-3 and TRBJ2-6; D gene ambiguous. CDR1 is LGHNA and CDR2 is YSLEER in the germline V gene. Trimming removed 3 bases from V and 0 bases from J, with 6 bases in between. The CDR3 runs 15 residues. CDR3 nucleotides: TGCGCCAGCAGCCAGAGCTCCTCTGGGGCCAACGTCCTGACTTTC. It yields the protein CASSQSSSGANVLTF.

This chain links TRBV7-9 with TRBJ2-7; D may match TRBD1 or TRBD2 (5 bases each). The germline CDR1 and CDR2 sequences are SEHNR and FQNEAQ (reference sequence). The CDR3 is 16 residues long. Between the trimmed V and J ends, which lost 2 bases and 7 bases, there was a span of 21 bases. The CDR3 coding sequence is TGTGCCAGCAGCTTATTCGGGGCAGGTCCTTTGGGTGAGCAGTACTTC. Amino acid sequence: CASSLFGAGPLGEQYF.

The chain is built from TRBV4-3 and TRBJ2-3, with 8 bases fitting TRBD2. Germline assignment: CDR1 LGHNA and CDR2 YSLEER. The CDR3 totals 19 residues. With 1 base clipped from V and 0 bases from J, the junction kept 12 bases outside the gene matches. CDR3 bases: TGCGCCAGCAGCCAAGTAACCATGACTAGCGAACAAAGCACAGATACGCAGTATTTT. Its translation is CASSQVTMTSEQSTDTQYF.

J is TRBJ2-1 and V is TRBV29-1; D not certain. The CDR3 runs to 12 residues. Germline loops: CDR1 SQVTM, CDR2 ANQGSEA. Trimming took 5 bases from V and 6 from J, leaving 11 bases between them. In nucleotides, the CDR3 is TGCAGCGTTTCTAGTGATACCAATGAGCAGTTCTTC. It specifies CSVSSDTNEQFF.

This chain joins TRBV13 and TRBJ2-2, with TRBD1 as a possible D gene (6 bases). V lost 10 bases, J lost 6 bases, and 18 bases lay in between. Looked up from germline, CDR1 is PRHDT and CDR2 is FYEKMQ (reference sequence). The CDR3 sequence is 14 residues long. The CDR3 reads CATREQGRAGELFF. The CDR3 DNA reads TGTGCCACCAGAGAACAGGGTCGGGCCGGGGAGCTGTTTTTT.

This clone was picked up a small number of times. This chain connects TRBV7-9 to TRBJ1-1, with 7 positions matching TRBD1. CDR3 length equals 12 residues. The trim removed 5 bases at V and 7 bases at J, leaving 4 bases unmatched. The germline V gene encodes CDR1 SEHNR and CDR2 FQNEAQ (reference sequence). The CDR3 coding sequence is TGTGCCAGCAGCATAAGGACAGGTGAAGCTTTCTTT. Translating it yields CASSIRTGEAFF. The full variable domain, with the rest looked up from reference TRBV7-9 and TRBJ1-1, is DTGVSQNPRHKITKRGQNVTFRCDPISEHNRLYWYRQTLGQGPEFLTYFQNEAQLEKSRLLSDRFSAERPKGSFSTLEIQRTEQGDSAMYLCASSIRTGEAFFGQGTRLTVV.

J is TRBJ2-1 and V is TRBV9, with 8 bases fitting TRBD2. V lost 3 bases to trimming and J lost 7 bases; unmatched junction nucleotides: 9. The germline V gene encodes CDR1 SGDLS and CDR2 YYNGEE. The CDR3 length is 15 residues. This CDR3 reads CASSAQSGSGNEQFF. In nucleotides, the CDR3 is TGTGCCAGCAGCGCTCAAAGCGGGAGCGGGAATGAGCAGTTCTTC.

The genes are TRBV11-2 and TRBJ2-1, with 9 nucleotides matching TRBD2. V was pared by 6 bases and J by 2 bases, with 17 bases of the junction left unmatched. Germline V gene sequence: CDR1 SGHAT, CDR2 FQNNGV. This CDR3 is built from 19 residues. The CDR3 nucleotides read TGTGCCAGCAGAGGAGGGGCGGGAGGGTCCCGTTGGGCCTACAATGAGCAGTTCTTC. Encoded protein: CASRGGAGGSRWAYNEQFF.

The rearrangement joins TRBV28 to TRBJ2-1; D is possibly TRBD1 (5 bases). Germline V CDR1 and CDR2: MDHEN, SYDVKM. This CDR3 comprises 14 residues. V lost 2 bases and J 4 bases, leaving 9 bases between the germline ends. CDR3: CASSLGADYNEQFF. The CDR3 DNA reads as TGTGCCAGCAGTTTAGGGGCAGATTACAATGAGCAGTTCTTC.

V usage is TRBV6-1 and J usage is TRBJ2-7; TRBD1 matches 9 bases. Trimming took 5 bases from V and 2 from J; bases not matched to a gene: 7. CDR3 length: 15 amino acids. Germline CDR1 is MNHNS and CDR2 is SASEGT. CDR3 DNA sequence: TGTGCCAGCAGTCTCCGGGACAGGGAAACCTACGAGCAGTACTTC. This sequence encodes CASSLRDRETYEQYF.

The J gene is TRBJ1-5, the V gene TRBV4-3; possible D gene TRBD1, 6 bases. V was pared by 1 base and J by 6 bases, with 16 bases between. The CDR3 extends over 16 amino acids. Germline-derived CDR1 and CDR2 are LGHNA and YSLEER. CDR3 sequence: CASSQVFTGAVQPQHF. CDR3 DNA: TGCGCCAGCAGCCAAGTATTCACGGGGGCGGTTCAGCCCCAGCATTTT.

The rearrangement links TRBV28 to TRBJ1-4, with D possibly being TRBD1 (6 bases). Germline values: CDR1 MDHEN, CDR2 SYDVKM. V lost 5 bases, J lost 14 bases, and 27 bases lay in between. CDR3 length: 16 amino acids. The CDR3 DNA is TGTGCCAGCAGTCCGCCACCGGGACACCCCTCGTGGGCCCTGTTTTTT. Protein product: CASSPPPGHPSWALFF.

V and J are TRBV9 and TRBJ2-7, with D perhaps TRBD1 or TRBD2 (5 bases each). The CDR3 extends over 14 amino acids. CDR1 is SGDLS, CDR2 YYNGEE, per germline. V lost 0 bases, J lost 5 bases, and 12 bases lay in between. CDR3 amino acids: CASSVAGTEDEQYF. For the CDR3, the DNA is TGTGCCAGCAGCGTAGCCGGGACGGAGGACGAGCAGTACTTC. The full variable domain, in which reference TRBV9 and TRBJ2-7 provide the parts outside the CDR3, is DSGVTQTPKHLITATGQRVTLRCSPRSGDLSVYWYQQSLDQGLQFLIQYYNGEERAKGNILERFSAQQFPDLHSELNLSSLELGDSALYFCASSVAGTEDEQYFGPGTRLTVT.

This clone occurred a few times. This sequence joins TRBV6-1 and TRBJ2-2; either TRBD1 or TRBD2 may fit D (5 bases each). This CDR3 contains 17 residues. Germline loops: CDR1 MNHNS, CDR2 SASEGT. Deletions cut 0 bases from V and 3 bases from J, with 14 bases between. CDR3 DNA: TGTGCCAGCAGTGAAGCACGAGGAAGGGGAGACACCGGGGAGCTGTTTTTT. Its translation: CASSEARGRGDTGELFF.

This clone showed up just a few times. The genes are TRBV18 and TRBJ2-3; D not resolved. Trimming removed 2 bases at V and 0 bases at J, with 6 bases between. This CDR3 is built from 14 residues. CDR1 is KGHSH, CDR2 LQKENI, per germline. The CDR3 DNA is TGTGCCAGCTCACCAGAGGTGAGCACAGATACGCAGTATTTT. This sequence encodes CASSPEVSTDTQYF.

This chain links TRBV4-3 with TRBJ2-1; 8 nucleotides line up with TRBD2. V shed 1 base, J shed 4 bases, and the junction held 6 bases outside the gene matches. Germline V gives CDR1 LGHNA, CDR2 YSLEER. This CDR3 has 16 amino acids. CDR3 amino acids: CASSQGSGSRYNEQFF. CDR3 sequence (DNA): TGCGCCAGCAGCCAAGGGAGCGGGAGCCGATACAATGAGCAGTTCTTC.

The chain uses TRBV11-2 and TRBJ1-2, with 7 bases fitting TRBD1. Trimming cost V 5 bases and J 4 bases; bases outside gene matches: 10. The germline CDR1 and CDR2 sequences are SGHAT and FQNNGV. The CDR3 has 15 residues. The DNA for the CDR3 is TGTGCCAGCAGCCCTCGACAGGGCTCGTCCTATGGCTACACCTTC. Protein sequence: CASSPRQGSSYGYTF.

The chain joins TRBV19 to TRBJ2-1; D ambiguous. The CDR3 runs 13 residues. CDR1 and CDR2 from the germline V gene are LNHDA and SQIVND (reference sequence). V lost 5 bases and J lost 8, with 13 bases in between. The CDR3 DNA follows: TGTGCCAGTAGTCCTTTCGTTGGATATGAGCAGTTCTTC. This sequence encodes CASSPFVGYEQFF.

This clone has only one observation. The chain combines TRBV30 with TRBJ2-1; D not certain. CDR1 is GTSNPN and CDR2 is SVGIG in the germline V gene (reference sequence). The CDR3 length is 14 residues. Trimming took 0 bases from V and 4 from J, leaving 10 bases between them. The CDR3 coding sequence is TGTGCCTGGAGTGTACCGGGCAGTTACAATGAGCAGTTCTTC. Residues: CAWSVPGSYNEQFF.

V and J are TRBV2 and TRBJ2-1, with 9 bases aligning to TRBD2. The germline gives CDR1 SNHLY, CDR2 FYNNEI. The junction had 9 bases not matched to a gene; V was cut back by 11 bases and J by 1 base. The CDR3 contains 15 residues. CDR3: CAGRLAANSYNEQFF. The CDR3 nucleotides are TGTGCCGGCCGACTAGCGGCCAATTCCTACAATGAGCAGTTCTTC.

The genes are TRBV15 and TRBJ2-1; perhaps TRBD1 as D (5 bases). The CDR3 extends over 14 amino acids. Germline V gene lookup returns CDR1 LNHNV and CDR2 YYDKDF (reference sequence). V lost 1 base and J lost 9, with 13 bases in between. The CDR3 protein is CATSRVTSQGEQFF. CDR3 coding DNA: TGTGCCACCAGCAGAGTGACGTCCCAGGGTGAGCAGTTCTTC.

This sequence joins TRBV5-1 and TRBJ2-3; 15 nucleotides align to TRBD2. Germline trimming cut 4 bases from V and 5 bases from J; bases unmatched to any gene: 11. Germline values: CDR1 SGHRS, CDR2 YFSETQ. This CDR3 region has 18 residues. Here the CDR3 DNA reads TGCGCCAGCAGCCAAAGGACTAGCGGGAGGGCCCGGAGAGATACGCAGTATTTT. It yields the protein CASSQRTSGRARRDTQYF.

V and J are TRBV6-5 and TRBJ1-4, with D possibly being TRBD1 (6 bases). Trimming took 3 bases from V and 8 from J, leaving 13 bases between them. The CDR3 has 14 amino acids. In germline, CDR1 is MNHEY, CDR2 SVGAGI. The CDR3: CASSYIRGGEKLFF. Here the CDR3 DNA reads TGTGCCAGCAGTTATATTAGGGGGGGGGAAAAACTGTTTTTT.

In nucleotides, the CDR3 is TGTGCCAGCAGCGTAGTTGGACTAGCATCCTACGAGCAGTACTTC. Amino acid sequence: CASSVVGLASYEQYF. V is TRBV9 and J is TRBJ2-5; 8 bases line up with TRBD2. The DNA matches TRBJ2-7 better at its end, which makes the J call doubtful. CDR1 is SGDLS and CDR2 is YYNGEE in the germline V gene. The CDR3 length is 15 residues.